This T cell receptor beta chain was captured by sequencing in a study of beta chain features in type 1 diabetes. Study in general: Across every sample, over 100 million sorted cells were examined in total.

cDNA synthesis used the whole RNA isolate, giving expressed TCRB sequences. Libraries were prepared by immunoSEQ multiplex PCR; TCRdb keeps only in-frame clonotypes and omits some of them. The sample carries 160,000 or so clones, less than 9.5% recorded once. Study-level points and caveats: TCRB CDR3 length was moderately but significantly reduced in all four CD4+ subsets of Type 1 diabetes patients. Whatever favoring of shorter templates PCR might show would apply equally to patients and controls.

The germline V gene encodes CDR1 MGHDK and CDR2 SYGVNS. V lost 4 bases and J lost 4; bases outside the gene matches: 6. The CDR3 consists of 14 residues. Details on this clone: Its target is not known.

All of the sorted populations showed purity greater than 98%. The chain has TRBV25-1 and TRBJ2-5, with 7 nucleotides matching TRBD1. Specimen: central memory CD4+ T cells from blood. The TCR was taken from a woman younger than 35 in good health. The CDR3 loop is CASSAFSGGETQYF. The DNA of the CDR3 is TGTGCCAGCAGTGCCTTCTCAGGGGGAGAGACCCAGTACTTC.